The clone carrying this T cell receptor (beta chain) was recorded at least ten times. The sample is drawn from a study of tumor and adjacent non-tumor tissue in lung cancer. A modified ARM-PCR protocol with three rounds of nested PCR amplified TCRbeta. In TCRdb, the multiplex PCR reads were re-called with MiXCR into one record per CDR3 protein. This sample yields approximately 90,000 distinct CDR3 sequences, of which 65% to 80% are seen a single time; roughly a fifth belongs to the top ten. RNA was extracted from bulk tissue without any cell sorting. The normal lung tissue was taken more than 3 cm from the tumor edge. CDR1 ENHRY and CDR2 SYGVKD come from the germline V gene. The V gene end was trimmed by 0 bases and the J gene end by 2 bases; junction bases not matched to a gene: 1. CDR3 size: 14 residues.

The specimen sequenced was distant non-tumor lung tissue. This TCR came from a woman aged 45-65 years with non-small cell lung cancer. The chain carries TRBV10-3 and TRBJ2-7, with 7 bases identical to TRBD1. CDR3: CAISESGQTYEQYF. In nucleotides, the CDR3 is TGTGCCATCAGTGAGTCGGGACAGACCTACGAGCAGTACTTC.